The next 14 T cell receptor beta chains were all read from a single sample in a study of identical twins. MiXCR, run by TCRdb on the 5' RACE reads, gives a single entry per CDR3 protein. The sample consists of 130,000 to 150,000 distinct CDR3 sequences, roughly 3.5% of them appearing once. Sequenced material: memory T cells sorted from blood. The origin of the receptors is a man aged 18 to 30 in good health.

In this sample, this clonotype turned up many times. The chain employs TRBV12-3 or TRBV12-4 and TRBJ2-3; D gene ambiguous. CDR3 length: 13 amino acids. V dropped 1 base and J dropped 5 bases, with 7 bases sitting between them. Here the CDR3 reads CASSLDRVDTQYF. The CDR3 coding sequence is TGTGCCAGCAGTTTAGATCGGGTAGATACGCAGTATTTT.

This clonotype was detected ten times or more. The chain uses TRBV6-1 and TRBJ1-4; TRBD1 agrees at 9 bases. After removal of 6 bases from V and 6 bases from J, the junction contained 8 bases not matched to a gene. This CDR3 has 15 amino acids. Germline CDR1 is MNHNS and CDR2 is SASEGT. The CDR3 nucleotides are TGTGCCAGCAGACACGTACAGGGGGCGGATGAAAAACTGTTTTTT. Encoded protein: CASRHVQGADEKLFF.

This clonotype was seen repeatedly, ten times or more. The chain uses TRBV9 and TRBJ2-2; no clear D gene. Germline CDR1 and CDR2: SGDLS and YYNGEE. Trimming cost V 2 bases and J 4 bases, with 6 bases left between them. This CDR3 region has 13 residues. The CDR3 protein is CASSVEFTGELFF. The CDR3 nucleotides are TGTGCCAGCAGCGTCGAATTCACCGGGGAGCTGTTTTTT. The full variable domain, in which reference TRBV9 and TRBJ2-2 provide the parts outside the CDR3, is DSGVTQTPKHLITATGQRVTLRCSPRSGDLSVYWYQQSLDQGLQFLIQYYNGEERAKGNILERFSAQQFPDLHSELNLSSLELGDSALYFCASSVEFTGELFFGEGSRLTVL.

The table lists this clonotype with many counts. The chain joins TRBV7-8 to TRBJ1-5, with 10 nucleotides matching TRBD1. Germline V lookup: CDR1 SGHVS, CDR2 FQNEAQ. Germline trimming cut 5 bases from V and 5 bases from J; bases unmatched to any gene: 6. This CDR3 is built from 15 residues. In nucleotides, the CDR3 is TGTGCCAGCAGCAGCGACAGGGGGCGTCATCAGCCCCAGCATTTT. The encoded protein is CASSSDRGRHQPQHF.

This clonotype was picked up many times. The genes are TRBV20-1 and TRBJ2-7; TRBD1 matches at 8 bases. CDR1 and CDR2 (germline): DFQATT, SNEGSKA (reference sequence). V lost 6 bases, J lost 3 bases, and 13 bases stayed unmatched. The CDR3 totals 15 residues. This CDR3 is CSAHEPGQGLYEQYF. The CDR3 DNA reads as TGCAGTGCCCACGAACCCGGACAGGGCCTCTACGAGCAGTACTTC.

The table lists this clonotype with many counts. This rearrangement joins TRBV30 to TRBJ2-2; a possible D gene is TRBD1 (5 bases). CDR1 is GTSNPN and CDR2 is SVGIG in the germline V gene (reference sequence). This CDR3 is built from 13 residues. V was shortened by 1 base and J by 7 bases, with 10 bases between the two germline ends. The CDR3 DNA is TGTGCCTGGAGTGCGCAGGGTATCGGGGAGCTGTTTTTT. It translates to CAWSAQGIGELFF.

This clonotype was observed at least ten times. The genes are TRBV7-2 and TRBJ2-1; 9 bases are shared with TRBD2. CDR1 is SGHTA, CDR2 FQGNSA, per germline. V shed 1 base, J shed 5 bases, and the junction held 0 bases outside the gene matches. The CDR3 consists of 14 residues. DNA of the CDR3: TGTGCCAGCAGCTTAGTAGCGGGAGACAATGAGCAGTTCTTC. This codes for CASSLVAGDNEQFF.

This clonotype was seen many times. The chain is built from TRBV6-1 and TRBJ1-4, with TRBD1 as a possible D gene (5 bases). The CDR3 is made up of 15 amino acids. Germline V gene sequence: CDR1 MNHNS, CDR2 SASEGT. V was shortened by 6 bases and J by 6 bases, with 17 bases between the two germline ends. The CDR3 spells CASRGWGGVYEKLFF. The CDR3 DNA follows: TGTGCCAGCAGAGGGTGGGGGGGGGTTTATGAAAAACTGTTTTTT.

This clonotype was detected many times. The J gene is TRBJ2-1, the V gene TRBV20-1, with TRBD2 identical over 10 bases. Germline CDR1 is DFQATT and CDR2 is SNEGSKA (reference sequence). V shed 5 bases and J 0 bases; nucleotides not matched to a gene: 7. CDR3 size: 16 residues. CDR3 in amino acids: CSAQRTSGSSYNEQFF. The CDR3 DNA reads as TGCAGTGCTCAACGGACTAGCGGTAGCTCCTACAATGAGCAGTTCTTC.

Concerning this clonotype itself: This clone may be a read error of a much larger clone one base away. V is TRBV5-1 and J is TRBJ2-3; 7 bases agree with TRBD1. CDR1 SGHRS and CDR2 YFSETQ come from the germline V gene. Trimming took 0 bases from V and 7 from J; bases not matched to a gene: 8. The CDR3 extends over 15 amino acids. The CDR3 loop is CASSLGQGIDNTQYF. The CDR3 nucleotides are TGCGCCAGCAGCTTGGGACAGGGCATTGATAATACGCAGTATTTT.

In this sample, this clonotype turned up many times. The CDR3 loop reads CASTPGYSNQPQHF. As DNA, the CDR3 is TGTGCCAGTACACCAGGGTATAGCAATCAGCCCCAGCATTTT. The chain joins TRBV19 to TRBJ1-5, with D perhaps TRBD1 (5 bases). Germline V gene lookup returns CDR1 LNHDA and CDR2 SQIVND (reference sequence). Trimming stripped 7 bases from V and 0 bases from J, with 10 bases between. The CDR3 length is 14 residues.

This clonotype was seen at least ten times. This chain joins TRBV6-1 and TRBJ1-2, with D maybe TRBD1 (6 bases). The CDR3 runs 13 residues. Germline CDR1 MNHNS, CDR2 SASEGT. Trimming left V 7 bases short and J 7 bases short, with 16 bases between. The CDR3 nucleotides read TGTGCCAGCACTCCCGGACAGCAGGGTGGCTACACCTTC. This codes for CASTPGQQGGYTF.

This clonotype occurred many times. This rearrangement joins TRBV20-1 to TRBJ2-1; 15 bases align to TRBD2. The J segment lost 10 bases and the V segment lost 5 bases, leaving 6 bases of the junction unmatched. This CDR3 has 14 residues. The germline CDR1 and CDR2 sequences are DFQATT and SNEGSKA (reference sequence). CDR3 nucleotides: TGCAGTGCTCTTCGGACTAGCGGGAGGGCAGAGCAGTTCTTC. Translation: CSALRTSGRAEQFF.

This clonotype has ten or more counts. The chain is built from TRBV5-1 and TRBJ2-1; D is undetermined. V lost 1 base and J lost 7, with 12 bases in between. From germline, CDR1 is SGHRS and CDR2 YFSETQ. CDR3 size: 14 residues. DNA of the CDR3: TGCGCCAGCAGCTTGCGAGCCTTGACAAATGAGCAGTTCTTC. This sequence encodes CASSLRALTNEQFF.